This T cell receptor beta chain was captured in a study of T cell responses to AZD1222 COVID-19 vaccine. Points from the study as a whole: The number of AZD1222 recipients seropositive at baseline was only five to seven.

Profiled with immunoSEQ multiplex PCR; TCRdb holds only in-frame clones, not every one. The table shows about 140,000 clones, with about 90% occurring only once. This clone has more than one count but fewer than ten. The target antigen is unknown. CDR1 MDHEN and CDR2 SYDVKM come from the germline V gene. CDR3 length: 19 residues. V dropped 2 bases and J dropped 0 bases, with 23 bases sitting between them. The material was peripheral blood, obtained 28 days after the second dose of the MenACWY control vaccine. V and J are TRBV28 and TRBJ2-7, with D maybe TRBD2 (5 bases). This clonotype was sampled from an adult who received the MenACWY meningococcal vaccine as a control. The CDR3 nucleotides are TGTGCCAGCAGTTTACGGAGGAGGCGCTCCGCTTCGAGCTCCTACGAGCAGTACTTC. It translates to CASSLRRRRSASSSYEQYF.